This T cell receptor beta chain was sequenced for a study of T cells in Graves' hyperthyroidism and ophthalmopathy. RNA transcripts yielded amplified TCR beta CDR3 regions. A set of HTBI primers served as the primers for a first-round RT-PCR of the TCR CDR3. TCRdb ran MiXCR on the multiplex PCR reads and lists one entry per CDR3 protein. The sample carries some 600,000 distinct CDR3 sequences, more than 11% recorded once. Study-wide results and limits: Blood shared most expanded thyroid clonotypes above 0.001.

This clonotype has at least ten counts. As yet, its antigen is unknown. The CDR3 extends over 14 amino acids. V was clipped by 4 bases and J by 7 bases, with 18 bases between them. CDR1 is SGDLS and CDR2 is YYNGEE in the germline V gene. The receptor was isolated from a woman in her thirties with Graves' hyperthyroidism that later progressed to Graves' ophthalmopathy. This chain joins TRBV9 and TRBJ2-7; D gene uncertain. The sequencing input was blood. CDR3 residues: CASSLTTDYEEQYF. The DNA of the CDR3 is TGTGCCAGCAGCCTCACGACGGATTACGAAGAGCAGTACTTC.